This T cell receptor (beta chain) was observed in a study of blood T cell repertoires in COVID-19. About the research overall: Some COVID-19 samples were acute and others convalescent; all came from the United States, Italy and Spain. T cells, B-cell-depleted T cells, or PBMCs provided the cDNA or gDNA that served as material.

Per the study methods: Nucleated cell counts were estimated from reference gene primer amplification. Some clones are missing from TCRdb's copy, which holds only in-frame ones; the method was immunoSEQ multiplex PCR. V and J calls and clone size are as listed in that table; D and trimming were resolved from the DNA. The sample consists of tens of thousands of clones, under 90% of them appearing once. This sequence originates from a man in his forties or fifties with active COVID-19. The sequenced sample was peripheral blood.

In DNA form, the CDR3 reads TGCGCCAGAGACCCCCCAAAATGGAGGACAGGGGGCTTTGAGACCCAGTACTTC. Amino acids: CARDPPKWRTGGFETQYF. V usage is TRBV5-1 and J usage is TRBJ2-5; 11 bases fit TRBD1. This CDR3 has 18 amino acids. Germline CDR1 SGHRS, CDR2 YFSETQ. The J segment lost 5 bases and the V segment lost 8 bases, leaving 20 bases of the junction unmatched.